This section outlines one T cell receptor (beta chain) sequence together with its context. One end of the junction is discordant with germline, which a read error may explain. The data derive from a study of shared clonotypes between healthy human individuals. Recent acute infections and vaccinations were absent in the healthy HIV-negative adult donors. The CDR3 runs to 12 residues. Germline CDR1 is SNHLY and CDR2 is FYNNEI. Several immunoSEQ plates received, in even portions, the genomic DNA of each subset. The sorted-subset replicate PCRs were given around 0.2 ug DNA, which is approximately 30,000 T cell genomes. The authors' processing: Filtering differed, since immunoSEQ gave only junction sequences and no quality scores. Sequenced by immunoSEQ multiplex PCR; TCRdb stores in-frame clones only, minus some. Clone size and the V and J calls come from that table; the DNA yielded D and trimming. The sample yields a few million clones, over 90% seen once.

This clonotype originated in a man between 18 and 35 years old in good health. Some clones in this sample may be carry-over from other donors' samples. The specimen was naive CD4+ T cells from PBMCs. Subset: CD45RA+ positively selected. The chain couples TRBV2 to TRBJ2-7; D gene unclear. The CDR3 protein is CASSEYADNKHF. Here the CDR3 DNA reads TGTGCCAGCAGTGAATACGCAGACAATAAGCACTTC.